This is a list of T cell receptor beta chains from one sample in a study of OX40 agonist ivuxolimab in advanced cancers. Produced via immunoSEQ multiplex PCR; TCRdb's table is partial and in-frame only. The table lists nearly 110,000 clones, less than 95% of them singletons. Specimen: CD4+ or CD8+ T cells sorted from blood, collected in a trial of the OX40 agonist ivuxolimab. All receptors derive from an adult with an advanced solid tumor such as melanoma, head and neck, liver or kidney cancer. Each CDR3 is given with its conserved first and last residue. Fields, in order: J gene, clone size, V gene, CDR3 length, D gene, CDR3 protein, CDR3 DNA. A D gene is named only where the DNA matches it firmly. Rows may omit the clone size; those that give it use once, few, many or a size class.

J gene: TRBJ1-1; clone size: NA; V gene: TRBV7-8; CDR3 length: 14; D gene: NA; CDR3 protein: CASSSSRPGTEAFF; CDR3 DNA: TGTGCCAGCAGCTCCTCTCGACCGGGCACTGAAGCTTTCTTT
J gene: TRBJ2-1; clone size: NA; V gene: TRBV5-4; CDR3 length: 15; D gene: NA; CDR3 protein: CASSLVGGGRDEQFF; CDR3 DNA: TGTGCCAGCAGCTTGGTAGGAGGGGGGAGGGATGAGCAGTTCTTC
J gene: TRBJ1-2; clone size: once; V gene: TRBV27; CDR3 length: 14; D gene: TRBD1; CDR3 protein: CASSLRTGGPGYTF; CDR3 DNA: TGTGCCAGCAGTTTACGGACAGGGGGTCCAGGCTACACCTTC
J gene: TRBJ2-7; clone size: NA; V gene: TRBV5-5; CDR3 length: 13; D gene: NA; CDR3 protein: CASSSRGTYEQYF; CDR3 DNA: TGTGCCAGCAGCTCAAGGGGTACCTACGAGCAGTACTTC
J gene: TRBJ2-7; clone size: NA; V gene: TRBV28; CDR3 length: 14; D gene: NA; CDR3 protein: CASIRGIQGNEQYF; CDR3 DNA: TGTGCCAGCATTCGTGGGATACAGGGAAACGAGCAGTACTTC
J gene: TRBJ1-1; clone size: NA; V gene: TRBV30; CDR3 length: 13; D gene: NA; CDR3 protein: CAWTQGRGGEAFF; CDR3 DNA: TGTGCCTGGACACAGGGTCGGGGAGGTGAAGCTTTCTTT
J gene: TRBJ1-1; clone size: NA; V gene: TRBV6-1; CDR3 length: 15; D gene: NA; CDR3 protein: CASGSQQGLNTEAFF; CDR3 DNA: TGTGCCAGCGGGTCCCAACAGGGTCTGAACACTGAAGCTTTCTTT
J gene: TRBJ2-7; clone size: NA; V gene: TRBV30; CDR3 length: 12; D gene: NA; CDR3 protein: CAWSVSSYEQYF; CDR3 DNA: TGTGCCTGGAGTGTCAGCTCCTACGAGCAGTACTTC
J gene: TRBJ1-4; clone size: NA; V gene: TRBV15; CDR3 length: 15; D gene: NA; CDR3 protein: CATSREDLTNEKLFF; CDR3 DNA: TGTGCCACCAGCAGAGAGGATTTAACTAATGAAAAACTGTTTTTT
J gene: TRBJ2-2; clone size: NA; V gene: TRBV28; CDR3 length: 15; D gene: TRBD2; CDR3 protein: CASGPSGAPPGELFF; CDR3 DNA: TGTGCCAGCGGTCCCAGCGGGGCCCCCCCCGGGGAGCTGTTTTTT
J gene: TRBJ1-3; clone size: NA; V gene: TRBV7-2; CDR3 length: 15; D gene: NA; CDR3 protein: CASSLGAGSGNTIYF; CDR3 DNA: TGTGCCAGCAGCTTGGGAGCGGGGTCTGGAAACACCATATATTTT
J gene: TRBJ2-7; clone size: NA; V gene: TRBV28; CDR3 length: 12; D gene: TRBD2; CDR3 protein: CASSLGLDEQYF; CDR3 DNA: TGTGCCAGCAGTCTAGGACTAGACGAGCAGTACTTC
J gene: TRBJ2-4; clone size: NA; V gene: TRBV5-4; CDR3 length: 11; D gene: NA; CDR3 protein: CASSSVDIQYF; CDR3 DNA: TGTGCCAGCAGCTCTGTGGACATTCAGTACTTC
J gene: TRBJ1-2; clone size: NA; V gene: TRBV5-5; CDR3 length: 14; D gene: NA; CDR3 protein: CASSPRDIGYGYTF; CDR3 DNA: TGTGCCAGCAGCCCGCGGGACATTGGCTATGGCTACACCTTC
J gene: TRBJ1-5; clone size: NA; V gene: TRBV6-5; CDR3 length: 15; D gene: NA; CDR3 protein: CASSPGHYSNQPQHF; CDR3 DNA: TGTGCCAGCAGCCCAGGGCATTATAGCAATCAGCCCCAGCATTTT
J gene: TRBJ1-1; clone size: NA; V gene: TRBV7-9; CDR3 length: 12; D gene: NA; CDR3 protein: CASDQLDTEAFF; CDR3 DNA: TGTGCCAGCGATCAACTTGACACTGAAGCTTTCTTT
J gene: TRBJ2-7; clone size: NA; V gene: TRBV6-6; CDR3 length: 13; D gene: TRBD2; CDR3 protein: CASSYGGGDEQYF; CDR3 DNA: TGTGCCAGCAGTTACGGGGGAGGGGACGAGCAGTACTTC
J gene: TRBJ1-3; clone size: NA; V gene: TRBV2; CDR3 length: 16; D gene: TRBD1; CDR3 protein: CASTRGRGRSGNTIYF; CDR3 DNA: TGTGCCAGCACCCGTGGGAGGGGGCGATCTGGAAACACCATATATTTT
J gene: TRBJ2-1; clone size: few; V gene: TRBV7-2; CDR3 length: 16; D gene: NA; CDR3 protein: CASSLASSTIGNEQFF; CDR3 DNA: TGTGCCAGCAGCTTAGCATCTTCGACTATTGGCAATGAGCAGTTCTTC
J gene: TRBJ2-5; clone size: NA; V gene: TRBV7-9; CDR3 length: 14; D gene: NA; CDR3 protein: CASSLGATAETQYF; CDR3 DNA: TGTGCCAGCAGCTTAGGCGCCACGGCGGAGACCCAGTACTTC
J gene: TRBJ1-4; clone size: once; V gene: TRBV5-4; CDR3 length: 15; D gene: NA; CDR3 protein: CASSLEASTNEKLFF; CDR3 DNA: TGTGCCAGCAGCTTGGAAGCGTCAACTAATGAAAAACTGTTTTTT
J gene: TRBJ1-1; clone size: NA; V gene: TRBV30; CDR3 length: 14; D gene: NA; CDR3 protein: CAWKPGGGLSEAFF; CDR3 DNA: TGTGCCTGGAAACCCGGGGGGGGTCTTAGTGAAGCTTTCTTT
J gene: TRBJ1-1; clone size: NA; V gene: TRBV4-2; CDR3 length: 14; D gene: NA; CDR3 protein: CASSRAQPGTEAFF; CDR3 DNA: TGTGCCAGCAGCCGGGCACAGCCGGGGACTGAAGCTTTCTTT
J gene: TRBJ2-3; clone size: once; V gene: TRBV12-1; CDR3 length: 18; D gene: NA; CDR3 protein: CASSFAQRLAGGRNTQYF; CDR3 DNA: TGTGCCAGCAGCTTTGCGCAGAGACTAGCGGGGGGAAGGAATACGCAGTATTTT
J gene: TRBJ1-5; clone size: NA; V gene: TRBV6-6; CDR3 length: 13; D gene: NA; CDR3 protein: CASSYQEGQPQHF; CDR3 DNA: TGTGCCAGCAGTTATCAAGAGGGACAGCCCCAGCATTTT
J gene: TRBJ1-4; clone size: NA; V gene: TRBV29-1; CDR3 length: 13; D gene: TRBD1; CDR3 protein: CSVAGTGGEKLFF; CDR3 DNA: TGCAGCGTCGCCGGGACAGGGGGGGAAAAACTGTTTTTT
J gene: TRBJ2-7; clone size: NA; V gene: TRBV14; CDR3 length: 14; D gene: TRBD1; CDR3 protein: CASSRGQAYYEQYF; CDR3 DNA: TGTGCCAGCAGCCGGGGACAGGCCTACTACGAGCAGTACTTC
J gene: TRBJ1-2; clone size: NA; V gene: TRBV7-2; CDR3 length: 16; D gene: NA; CDR3 protein: CASSPLGGGLSYGYTF; CDR3 DNA: TGTGCCAGCAGCCCCCTGGGTGGGGGGCTGAGTTATGGCTACACCTTC
J gene: TRBJ1-2; clone size: NA; V gene: TRBV27; CDR3 length: 14; D gene: NA; CDR3 protein: CASSSRMDSYGYTF; CDR3 DNA: TGTGCCAGCAGTTCCCGCATGGACAGCTATGGCTACACCTTC
J gene: TRBJ1-1; clone size: NA; V gene: TRBV2; CDR3 length: 14; D gene: NA; CDR3 protein: CASSFQGMNTEAFF; CDR3 DNA: TGTGCCAGCAGTTTTCAGGGGATGAACACTGAAGCTTTCTTT
J gene: TRBJ2-1; clone size: NA; V gene: TRBV28; CDR3 length: 16; D gene: TRBD2; CDR3 protein: CASSSRSGGVYNEQFF; CDR3 DNA: TGTGCCAGCAGTTCCAGGTCGGGGGGGGTTTACAATGAGCAGTTCTTC
J gene: TRBJ2-1; clone size: NA; V gene: TRBV27; CDR3 length: 17; D gene: TRBD2; CDR3 protein: CASSLRPSGGRYNEQFF; CDR3 DNA: TGTGCCAGCAGTTTAAGGCCTAGCGGGGGGCGATACAATGAGCAGTTCTTC
J gene: TRBJ2-5; clone size: NA; V gene: TRBV5-1; CDR3 length: 14; D gene: NA; CDR3 protein: CASSLGGVQETQYF; CDR3 DNA: TGCGCCAGCAGCTTGGGGGGGGTCCAAGAGACCCAGTACTTC
J gene: TRBJ1-1; clone size: NA; V gene: TRBV7-2; CDR3 length: 14; D gene: TRBD1; CDR3 protein: CASSLIDRGTEAFF; CDR3 DNA: TGTGCCAGCAGCTTAATAGACAGGGGTACTGAAGCTTTCTTT
J gene: TRBJ2-6; clone size: few; V gene: TRBV19; CDR3 length: 16; D gene: NA; CDR3 protein: CASRLYRPSGANVLTF; CDR3 DNA: TGTGCCAGTAGACTCTATCGACCCTCTGGGGCCAACGTCCTGACTTTC
J gene: TRBJ2-3; clone size: NA; V gene: TRBV5-1; CDR3 length: 15; D gene: NA; CDR3 protein: CASSLGGRATDTQYF; CDR3 DNA: TGCGCCAGCAGCTTGGGGGGAAGGGCCACAGATACGCAGTATTTT
J gene: TRBJ1-6; clone size: once; V gene: TRBV5-6; CDR3 length: 14; D gene: TRBD1; CDR3 protein: CASSRGQGNSPLHF; CDR3 DNA: TGTGCCAGCAGCCGGGGACAGGGTAACTCACCCCTCCACTTT
J gene: TRBJ2-7; clone size: NA; V gene: TRBV18; CDR3 length: 13; D gene: NA; CDR3 protein: CASSPGGTYEQYF; CDR3 DNA: TGTGCCAGCTCACCAGGGGGAACCTACGAGCAGTACTTC
J gene: TRBJ2-3; clone size: few; V gene: TRBV28; CDR3 length: 12; D gene: NA; CDR3 protein: CASKSRADTQYF; CDR3 DNA: TGTGCCAGCAAGTCCAGGGCAGATACGCAGTATTTT
J gene: TRBJ1-5; clone size: NA; V gene: TRBV21-1; CDR3 length: 19; D gene: NA; CDR3 protein: CASSGWTVPFSLSNQPQHF; CDR3 DNA: TGTGCCAGCAGCGGGTGGACAGTCCCCTTCTCCCTTAGCAATCAGCCCCAGCATTTT
J gene: TRBJ2-3; clone size: NA; V gene: TRBV10-3; CDR3 length: 14; D gene: TRBD2; CDR3 protein: CAISAAGGEYTQYF; CDR3 DNA: TGTGCCATCAGTGCAGCGGGGGGCGAGTATACGCAGTATTTT
J gene: TRBJ1-1; clone size: NA; V gene: TRBV4-3; CDR3 length: 15; D gene: NA; CDR3 protein: CASSQEDRLNTEAFF; CDR3 DNA: TGCGCCAGCAGCCAAGAGGACAGATTGAACACTGAAGCTTTCTTT
J gene: TRBJ2-7; clone size: NA; V gene: TRBV30; CDR3 length: 11; D gene: NA; CDR3 protein: CAWDGSYEQYF; CDR3 DNA: TGTGCCTGGGACGGTAGTTACGAGCAGTACTTC
J gene: TRBJ2-6; clone size: NA; V gene: TRBV10-2; CDR3 length: 15; D gene: TRBD1; CDR3 protein: CASSSQGAGANVLTF; CDR3 DNA: TGCGCCAGCAGTTCACAGGGGGCTGGGGCCAACGTCCTGACTTTC